This passage covers 25 T cell receptor beta chains from one sample sequenced in a study of naive and memory T cell subsets. Both TRBC1 and TRBC2 were covered by a beta constant-region primer of two equimolar oligonucleotides. Four rounds of PCR amplified the ligated cDNA using nested alpha and beta constant-region primers plus SP2. TCRdb recomputed calls from the UMI-ligation and nested PCR reads with MiXCR, one row per CDR3 protein. The top ten clones hold about 20% of a sample with tens of thousands of distinct CDR3 sequences, roughly 8.2% of them seen once. The sample comprised central memory CD8+ T cells from blood. The receptors were gathered from a human donor in good health.

This clonotype is labeled medium-sized (0.01 to 0.1%). The CDR3 nucleotides are TGTGCCAGCAGTGACTCGAGCGGGATTAATGAGCAGTTCTTC. Its protein is CASSDSSGINEQFF. The V call is TRBV6-4, the J call TRBJ2-1; TRBD2 matches 7 bases. Looked up from germline, CDR1 is MRHNA and CDR2 is SNTAGT. CDR3 size: 14 residues. With 0 bases clipped from V and 7 bases from J, the junction kept 3 bases outside the gene matches.

This clonotype was seen many times. The J gene is TRBJ2-7, the V gene TRBV7-8; weak D call: TRBD1 (5 bases). The CDR3 sequence is 16 residues long. CDR1 is SGHVS and CDR2 is FQNEAQ in the germline V gene. V shed 3 bases and J shed 2 bases, with 17 bases lying between them. DNA for the CDR3: TGTGCCAGCAGCTTCTCTATTTTTGGGGCCACCTACGAGCAGTACTTC. It translates to CASSFSIFGATYEQYF.

This clonotype has just a few counts. The V gene is TRBV5-1, the J gene TRBJ2-7, with D unclear. The V gene's germline CDR1 is SGHRS and CDR2 YFSETQ. V dropped 0 bases and J dropped 2 bases, with 18 bases sitting between them. This CDR3 region has 17 residues. CDR3 region: CASSLATNPSPTYEQYF. The CDR3 coding sequence is TGCGCCAGCAGCTTGGCCACTAATCCCTCCCCTACCTACGAGCAGTACTTC.

At least ten counts were recorded for this clonotype. This chain joins TRBV7-3 and TRBJ2-7; 8 nucleotides align to TRBD1. V shed 2 bases and J 3 bases; nucleotides not matched to a gene: 6. There are 15 residues in the CDR3. CDR1 and CDR2 (germline): SGHTA, FQGTGA. The CDR3 nucleotides are TGTGCCAGCAGCTTAGGTACAGGGGGTTTCTACGAGCAGTACTTC. Protein sequence: CASSLGTGGFYEQYF.

In its sample, this clonotype was seen many times. The V call is TRBV6-5, the J call TRBJ1-3; D unclear. The CDR3 consists of 13 residues. The germline gives CDR1 MNHEY, CDR2 SVGAGI. V was clipped by 2 bases and J by 2 bases, with 4 bases between them. The CDR3 nucleotides are TGTGCCAGCAGTTACGGCCCTGGAAACACCATATATTTT. The encoded protein is CASSYGPGNTIYF.

This clonotype appeared many times. The J gene is TRBJ1-1, the V gene TRBV13; D unclear. The V gene lost 5 bases and the J gene lost 0 bases, with 13 bases spanning the gap. The germline V gene encodes CDR1 PRHDT and CDR2 FYEKMQ (reference sequence). The CDR3 has 15 residues. In DNA, the CDR3 is TGTGCCAGCAGCGGAAAACACGATATGAACACTGAAGCTTTCTTT. Translating gives CASSGKHDMNTEAFF.

A note on this clonotype: A much larger clonotype is one base distant, so this may be a read error. This rearrangement joins TRBV6-2 or TRBV6-3 to TRBJ2-3; 11 bases align to TRBD2. The germline CDR1 and CDR2 sequences are MNHEY and SVGEGT. The CDR3 runs to 18 residues. Unmatched junction bases numbered 10, after V lost 0 bases and J lost 5 bases. The CDR3 here is CASSYSILAGEPRDTQYF. CDR3 coding DNA: TGTGCCAGCAGTTACTCGATACTAGCGGGGGAGCCCAGAGATACGCAGTATTTT.

The V and J genes are TRBV4-3 and TRBJ2-7; D tentatively fits TRBD1 or TRBD2 (5 bases each). The CDR3 length is 14 residues. CDR1 is LGHNA and CDR2 is YSLEER in the germline V gene. The ends were cut back, 1 base at V and 7 bases at J, with 14 bases in the middle. CDR3 residues: CASSQVFDEGEQYF. The CDR3 bases are TGCGCCAGCAGCCAAGTGTTCGACGAGGGGGAGCAGTACTTC.

This clonotype was detected ten times or more. The chain combines TRBV11-2 with TRBJ2-5, with 8 positions matching TRBD1. Germline CDR1 is SGHAT and CDR2 is FQNNGV. Trimming at V came to 4 bases and at J to 3 bases, leaving 13 bases not matched to a gene. This CDR3 has 17 amino acids. CDR3 coding DNA: TGTGCCAGCAGCTCCGGACAGGGCCAGCCGATCAAAGAGACCCAGTACTTC. Amino acids: CASSSGQGQPIKETQYF.

This clonotype occurred many times. The V and J genes are TRBV3-1 and TRBJ2-3, with TRBD1 matching 7 bases. The CDR3 runs to 18 residues. J lost 2 bases, V lost 2 bases, and 13 bases had no gene match. Per germline, CDR1 LGHDT and CDR2 YNNKEL (reference sequence). CDR3 region: CASSQRPKGTEYTDTQYF. In DNA, the CDR3 is TGTGCCAGCAGCCAACGACCTAAAGGGACAGAATACACAGATACGCAGTATTTT.

The J gene is TRBJ2-5, the V gene TRBV7-9; no firm D call. The CDR3 covers 12 residues. V lost 3 bases, J lost 1 base, and 3 bases lay in between. In germline, CDR1 is SEHNR, CDR2 FQNEAQ (reference sequence). As DNA, the CDR3 is TGTGCCAGCAGCTTTTTCCAAGAGACCCAGTACTTC. It translates to CASSFFQETQYF.

There are a few counts of this clonotype. The V gene is TRBV14, the J gene TRBJ2-7; TRBD1 matches at 9 bases. V trimming: 2 bases; J trimming: 3 bases; junction bases outside the gene matches: 2. The CDR3 length is 14 residues. Per germline, CDR1 SGHDN and CDR2 FVKESK. In DNA, the CDR3 is TGTGCCAGCAGCCAACCGGGACAGGGCTACGAGCAGTACTTC. It encodes CASSQPGQGYEQYF.

The V and J genes are TRBV20-1 and TRBJ2-7, with D possibly being TRBD2 (6 bases). The CDR3 loop spans 13 amino acids. Trimming stripped 6 bases from V and 2 bases from J, with 14 bases between. In germline, CDR1 is DFQATT, CDR2 SNEGSKA (reference sequence). The CDR3 region has the DNA TGCAGTGCCCTTAGCGGTAAAACCTACGAGCAGTACTTC. Its translation: CSALSGKTYEQYF.

This sequence joins TRBV19 and TRBJ2-6; 10 bases match TRBD1. CDR3 length: 20 amino acids. CDR1 LNHDA and CDR2 SQIVND come from the germline V gene (reference sequence). Unmatched junction bases numbered 15, after V lost 7 bases and J lost 0 bases. CDR3 DNA sequence: TGTGCCAGTACCGCCGGGACAGGGGTCGTCTGGGACTCTGGGGCCAACGTCCTGACTTTC. It translates to CASTAGTGVVWDSGANVLTF.

This chain links TRBV7-2 with TRBJ2-7, with 8 nucleotides matching TRBD1. Germline CDR1 reads SGHTA; CDR2 reads FQGNSA. V trimming: 3 bases; J trimming: 2 bases; junction bases outside the gene matches: 3. This CDR3 contains 14 residues. The CDR3 here is CASSFPDRAYEQYF. As DNA, the CDR3 is TGTGCCAGCAGCTTTCCGGACAGGGCCTACGAGCAGTACTTC.

This clonotype was seen at least ten times. This chain links TRBV20-1 with TRBJ2-7; TRBD1 agrees at 8 bases. V gave up 5 bases and J gave up 3 bases; unmatched junction bases: 6. Germline assignment: CDR1 DFQATT and CDR2 SNEGSKA (reference sequence). This CDR3 is built from 13 residues. CDR3 loop: CSAPGQGNYEQYF. The CDR3 nucleotides read TGCAGTGCTCCTGGACAGGGAAACTACGAGCAGTACTTC.

This clonotype came up a few times. This chain uses TRBV4-3 with TRBJ2-1; 11 positions agree with TRBD2. This CDR3 spans 17 amino acids. Germline loops: CDR1 LGHNA, CDR2 YSLEER. With V trimmed by 0 bases and J by 7 bases, 8 bases remained unmatched. For the CDR3, the DNA is TGCGCCAGCAGCCAAGATTCTAGCGGGAGGTCTGGAAATGAGCAGTTCTTC. Amino acids: CASSQDSSGRSGNEQFF.

By its share, this clonotype is medium-sized. The chain links TRBV6-4 to TRBJ2-1; unclear D gene. The V gene's germline CDR1 is MRHNA and CDR2 SNTAGT. V was cut by 3 bases and J by 7 bases, with 13 bases left in between. This CDR3 comprises 14 residues. This CDR3 is CASSEGGDYNEQFF. Written as DNA, the CDR3 is TGTGCCAGCAGTGAAGGTGGAGATTATAATGAGCAGTTCTTC.

This clonotype was counted many times. The rearrangement uses TRBV7-8 and TRBJ2-7; perhaps TRBD1 as D (5 bases). The germline CDR1 and CDR2 sequences are SGHVS and FQNEAQ. The CDR3 sequence is 13 residues long. V lost 2 bases, J lost 5 bases, and 10 bases lay in between. CDR3 in amino acids: CASSLSSGNEQYF. DNA of the CDR3: TGTGCCAGCAGCTTAAGTTCAGGGAACGAGCAGTACTTC.

This clonotype was counted a few times. This chain joins TRBV9 and TRBJ2-7, with TRBD1 matching 7 bases. The CDR3 sequence is 13 residues long. Germline trimming cut 4 bases from V and 5 bases from J; bases unmatched to any gene: 6. Germline CDR1 and CDR2: SGDLS and YYNGEE. The CDR3 DNA follows: TGTGCCAGCAGCACACAGGGGACCGACGAGCAGTACTTC. Translation: CASSTQGTDEQYF.

This clonotype showed up many times. This chain joins TRBV28 and TRBJ2-5; D might be TRBD1 (6 bases). The CDR3 has 14 residues. Trimming cost V 7 bases and J 2 bases, with 14 bases left between them. Germline CDR1 is MDHEN and CDR2 is SYDVKM. The CDR3 region is CASKSATGQETQYF. The CDR3 DNA reads as TGTGCCAGCAAAAGTGCGACAGGACAAGAGACCCAGTACTTC.

The V call is TRBV6-5, the J call TRBJ2-1; weak D call: TRBD2 (5 bases). V lost 6 bases to trimming and J lost 2 bases, with 14 bases between them. In germline, CDR1 is MNHEY, CDR2 SVGAGI. This CDR3 comprises 15 residues. The CDR3 is CASSLDKEAYNEQFF. The CDR3 DNA reads TGTGCCAGCAGCTTAGACAAGGAGGCCTACAATGAGCAGTTCTTC.

The chain links TRBV18 to TRBJ2-3, with D possibly matching TRBD2 (5 bases). CDR3 length: 14 residues. Trimming removed 0 bases at V and 4 bases at J, with 8 bases between. Germline assignment: CDR1 KGHSH and CDR2 LQKENI. Here the CDR3 reads CASSPPVGADTQYF. The CDR3, as DNA: TGTGCCAGCTCACCACCGGTCGGGGCAGATACGCAGTATTTT.

This clonotype was seen at least ten times. The chain recombines TRBV5-6 with TRBJ2-1; 8 bases agree with TRBD2. This CDR3 region has 16 residues. CDR1 is SGHDT and CDR2 is YYEEEE in the germline V gene. V lost 0 bases and J lost 0; bases outside the gene matches: 2. CDR3 DNA sequence: TGTGCCAGCAGCTTGGGCGGGAGGTCCTCCTACAATGAGCAGTTCTTC. Protein: CASSLGGRSSYNEQFF.

This clonotype came up a few times. The CDR3 DNA is TGTGCCAGCGGCACAGGGACCATCAACGAGCAGTACTTC. It translates to CASGTGTINEQYF. The chain couples TRBV19 to TRBJ2-7, with TRBD1 as a possible D gene (6 bases). The germline gives CDR1 LNHDA, CDR2 SQIVND (reference sequence). The CDR3 is 13 amino acids. Trimming removed 9 bases from V and 5 bases from J, with 17 bases in between.